A selection of T cell receptor beta chains follows, all from one sample in a study of blood T cell repertoires in COVID-19. Clones were read by immunoSEQ multiplex PCR, and TCRdb kept only the in-frame ones, dropping some. Among 350,000 to 450,000 clones listed, roughly 90% were seen once. Sequencing used peripheral blood. These receptors originate from a woman in her thirties or forties with COVID-19, enrolled during active disease. Both conserved end residues are part of each CDR3. Each record gives: CDR3 length, clone size, J gene, D gene, V gene, CDR3 DNA, CDR3 protein. D genes are given only for firm matches. Only part of the rows carry a size: once, few, many, or a class if the clone is expanded.

13 NA TRBJ2-2 NA TRBV7-8 TGTGCCAGCACAGGAGGGATAACCGGGGAGCTGTTTTTT CASTGGITGELFF
15 NA TRBJ1-2 NA TRBV5-5 TGTGCCAGCAGCTTGGGAGGGGGATGGGGCTATGGCTACACCTTC CASSLGGGWGYGYTF
14 NA TRBJ2-7 NA TRBV4-3 TGCGCCAGCAGCCAAGTATTTAACAGCCCCGAGCAGTACTTC CASSQVFNSPEQYF
13 NA TRBJ1-3 NA TRBV12-3/TRBV12-4 TGTGCCAGCAGTTTTACTCCTCAAAACACCATATATTTT CASSFTPQNTIYF
12 NA TRBJ1-5 NA TRBV27 TGTGCCAGCAGTTTTTTCGGGGGGCCCCAGCATTTT CASSFFGGPQHF
12 NA TRBJ1-1 NA TRBV4-1 TGCGCCAGCAGCCGGGACTTATCTGAAGCTTTCTTT CASSRDLSEAFF
13 NA TRBJ1-1 NA TRBV30 TGTGCCTTCCGACCCAGCGCTAACACTGAAGCTTTCTTT CAFRPSANTEAFF
13 NA TRBJ1-4 NA TRBV7-9 TGTGCCAGCAGCCTACAGGGAAATGAAAAACTGTTTTTT CASSLQGNEKLFF
16 NA TRBJ1-3 NA TRBV28 TGTGCCAGCAGTTTGGCGGGGATGGCCTCTGGAAACACCATATATTTT CASSLAGMASGNTIYF
14 few TRBJ1-6 NA TRBV18 TGTGCCAGTTTCACGGGCAGGGTGGAATCACCCCTCCACTTT CASFTGRVESPLHF
16 NA TRBJ2-1 TRBD2 TRBV7-2 TGTGCCAGCAGCTTAGCGGGAGGACTAGTCTACAATGAGCAGTTCTTC CASSLAGGLVYNEQFF
13 NA TRBJ1-6 NA TRBV6-5 TGTGCCAGCTCGACAGACTATAATTCACCCCTCCACTTT CASSTDYNSPLHF
16 once TRBJ2-3 TRBD2 TRBV10-1 TGCGCCAGCAGTGATGGGTCTAGCGGGAGAAAAGATACGCAGTATTTT CASSDGSSGRKDTQYF
16 few TRBJ1-2 NA TRBV4-2 TGTGCCAGCAGCCAAGATCGGAGGTCGGTCGGTTATGGCTACACCTTC CASSQDRRSVGYGYTF
13 NA TRBJ2-5 TRBD2 TRBV5-4 TGTGCCAGCAGCGCGGGGGGCGGGGAGACCCAGTACTTC CASSAGGGETQYF
14 NA TRBJ2-7 NA TRBV10-1 TGCGCCAGCAGACCCCAGGGGAACTCCTACGAGCAGTACTTC CASRPQGNSYEQYF
16 NA TRBJ1-1 TRBD1 TRBV28 TGTGCCAGCAGTTTATCGATCGGCAGGGGGCACACTGAAGCTTTCTTT CASSLSIGRGHTEAFF
14 NA TRBJ1-2 TRBD1 TRBV19 TGTGCCAGTAGCGAACAGGGGGCGGACTATGGCTACACCTTC CASSEQGADYGYTF
14 NA TRBJ1-2 NA TRBV7-2 TGTGCCAGCAGCTTAGTCGAGACAAACTATGGCTACACCTTC CASSLVETNYGYTF
18 few TRBJ2-7 NA TRBV28 TGTGCCAGCAGTGCTGGGCGGGGCTTCTTACGAGTCGTTTACGAGCAGTACTTC CASSAGRGFLRVVYEQYF
14 once TRBJ1-3 NA TRBV6-5 TGTGCCAGCAGTCCCAACAGTTCTGGAAACACCATATATTTT CASSPNSSGNTIYF
16 NA TRBJ2-1 TRBD2 TRBV30 TGTGCCTGGAGTGTACTCGGCGGGGGGGCCGGGAATGAGCAGTTCTTC CAWSVLGGGAGNEQFF
13 NA TRBJ1-2 TRBD1 TRBV7-2 TGTGCCAGCAGCTCACAGGGGGCTGATGGCTACACCTTC CASSSQGADGYTF
17 NA TRBJ1-2 NA TRBV6-2/TRBV6-3 TGTGCCAGCAGTTACGCCCTAAGTAGAGGAGGAAACTATGGCTACACCTTC CASSYALSRGGNYGYTF
17 NA TRBJ2-7 TRBD2 TRBV4-1 TGCGCCAGCAGCCAAATGGGCGAGACTAGCGGGAGTTACGAGCAGTACTTC CASSQMGETSGSYEQYF
15 NA TRBJ1-4 NA TRBV10-3 TGTGCCATCAGTGAAGCCGGGCGGGGAGATGAAAAACTGTTTTTT CAISEAGRGDEKLFF
16 NA TRBJ1-3 NA TRBV15 TGTGCCACCAGCAGAGCTCTATTAGCCTCTGGAAACACCATATATTTT CATSRALLASGNTIYF
16 NA TRBJ2-5 TRBD2 TRBV5-1 TGCGCCAGCAGCTTGACAGTAGCGGGGAAGGGAGAGACCCAGTACTTC CASSLTVAGKGETQYF
16 many TRBJ1-2 TRBD1 TRBV27 TGTGCCAGCAGTTTGGGACAGGGAAACTACCGCTATGGCTACACCTTC CASSLGQGNYRYGYTF
12 once TRBJ2-1 NA TRBV6-5 TGTGCCAGCAGGGGTAGGAGGGCTGAGCAGTTCTTC CASRGRRAEQFF
16 NA TRBJ2-2 NA TRBV5-1 TGCGCCAGCAGCTTGGCCGGGGGAACGGACACCGGGGAGCTGTTTTTT CASSLAGGTDTGELFF